This record concerns one TCR beta chain sequence. The antigen remains unidentified. This sample stems from a study of OX40 agonist ivuxolimab in advanced cancers. The wider study: Of the participants, over 30% had some prior anti-PD-1, anti-PD-L1 or anti-CTLA-4 therapy, which was allowed. Overall study findings and caveats: Among the lowest levels of clonal expansion were found in partial responders at 0.1-3.0 mg/kg. CD8+ T cells showed, on average, more clonal expansion than CD4+ cells.

TCRdb keeps only in-frame clones here, not all; method: immunoSEQ multiplex PCR. The sample yields tens of thousands of clones, roughly 80% seen once. Trimming cost V 8 bases and J 4 bases; bases outside gene matches: 11. The CDR3 is made up of 15 amino acids. Germline lookup yields CDR1 SEHNR and CDR2 FQNEAQ (reference sequence). Specimen: CD4+ or CD8+ T cells sorted from blood, collected in a trial of the OX40 agonist ivuxolimab. The receptor comes from an adult with an advanced solid tumor such as melanoma, head and neck, liver or kidney cancer. The genes are TRBV7-9 and TRBJ2-3; 8 bases are shared with TRBD2. In DNA, the CDR3 is TGTGCCAGCTCGAAAAGCGGGAGTGCTGCAGATACGCAGTATTTT. Its protein is CASSKSGSAADTQYF.